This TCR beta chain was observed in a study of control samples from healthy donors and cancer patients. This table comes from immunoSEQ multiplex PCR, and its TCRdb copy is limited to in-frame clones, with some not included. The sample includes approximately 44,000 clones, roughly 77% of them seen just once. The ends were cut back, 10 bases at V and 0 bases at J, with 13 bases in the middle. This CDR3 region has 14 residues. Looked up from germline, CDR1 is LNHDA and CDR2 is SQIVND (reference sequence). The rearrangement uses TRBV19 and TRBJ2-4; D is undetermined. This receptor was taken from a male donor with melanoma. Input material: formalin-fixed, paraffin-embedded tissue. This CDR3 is CATTDRVAKNIQYF. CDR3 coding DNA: TGTGCCACCACTGACCGGGTAGCCAAAAACATTCAGTACTTC.